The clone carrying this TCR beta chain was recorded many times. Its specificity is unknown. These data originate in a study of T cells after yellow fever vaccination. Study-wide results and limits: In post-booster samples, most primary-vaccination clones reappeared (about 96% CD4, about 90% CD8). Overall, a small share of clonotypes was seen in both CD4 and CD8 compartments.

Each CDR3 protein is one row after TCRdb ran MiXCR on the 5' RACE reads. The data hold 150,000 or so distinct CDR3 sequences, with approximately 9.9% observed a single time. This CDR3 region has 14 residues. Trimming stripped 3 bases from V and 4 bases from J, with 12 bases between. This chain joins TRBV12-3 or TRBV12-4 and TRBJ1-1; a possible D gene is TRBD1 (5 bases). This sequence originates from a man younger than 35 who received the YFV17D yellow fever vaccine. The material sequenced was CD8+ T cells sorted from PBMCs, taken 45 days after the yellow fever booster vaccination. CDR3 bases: TGTGCCAGCAGTTTCGGGGGAGTCGGCACTGAAGCTTTCTTT. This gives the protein CASSFGGVGTEAFF.